Following are 11 T cell receptor beta chains from one sample sequenced in a study of T-cell memory formation after mild COVID-19. TCRdb reprocessed the 5' RACE reads via MiXCR and lists one record per CDR3 protein. Of around 65,000 distinct CDR3 sequences listed, 9% to 9.5% are singletons. The sequenced sample was PBMCs or a T cell subset sorted from them (not recorded which). The receptors derive from a man between 18 and 29 years old who had mild COVID-19 (a few samples of this study predate the infection). Cell type and time point are not known.

Many counts were recorded for this clonotype. The genes are TRBV20-1 and TRBJ2-1, with 8 bases lining up with TRBD1. The J segment lost 4 bases and the V segment lost 6 bases, leaving 5 bases of the junction unmatched. CDR1 and CDR2 (germline): DFQATT, SNEGSKA (reference sequence). This CDR3 is built from 13 residues. CDR3 sequence: CSARTGLYNEQFF. CDR3 in DNA: TGCAGTGCAAGGACAGGGCTGTACAATGAGCAGTTCTTC.

This clonotype showed up just a few times. The chain combines TRBV5-1 with TRBJ2-3; either TRBD1 or TRBD2 may fit D (5 bases each). V was clipped by 4 bases and J by 2 bases, with 11 bases between them. The CDR3 is 14 residues long. Germline V gene data show CDR1 as SGHRS and CDR2 as YFSETQ. The CDR3 sequence: CASSPTGTTDTQYF. CDR3 sequence (DNA): TGCGCCAGCAGCCCCACCGGGACCACAGATACGCAGTATTTT.

The chain recombines TRBV5-1 with TRBJ1-2; no definite D call. V lost 4 bases and J lost 6, with 10 bases in between. The length of the CDR3 is 12 residues. Germline-derived CDR1 and CDR2 are SGHRS and YFSETQ. CDR3 coding DNA: TGCGCCAGCAGCCCTGTTGGGGATGGCTACACCTTC. Encoded protein: CASSPVGDGYTF.

The chain uses TRBV5-1 and TRBJ2-4; D is ambiguous. Germline CDR1 SGHRS, CDR2 YFSETQ. V dropped 5 bases and J dropped 0 bases, with 9 bases sitting between them. CDR3 length: 14 residues. This CDR3 reads CASRLDPAKNIQYF. CDR3 DNA sequence: TGCGCCAGCAGGCTGGATCCAGCCAAAAACATTCAGTACTTC.

The table lists this clonotype with a few counts. The genes are TRBV5-6 and TRBJ1-5; no definite D call. The germline V and J ends were trimmed by 3 bases and 3 bases, with 13 bases remaining between them. CDR3 size: 15 residues. Germline values: CDR1 SGHDT, CDR2 YYEEEE. The CDR3 reads CASSSPGLPNQPQHF. In DNA, the CDR3 is TGTGCCAGCAGCTCTCCCGGGCTACCCAATCAGCCCCAGCATTTT.

The chain carries TRBV12-3 or TRBV12-4 and TRBJ2-3, with D perhaps TRBD1 (6 bases). V gave up 6 bases and J gave up 2 bases, with 12 bases separating them. CDR3 length: 14 amino acids. The CDR3 sequence: CASSYRQVTDTQYF. The CDR3 DNA sequence: TGTGCCAGCAGCTACCGACAGGTCACAGATACGCAGTATTTT.

This clonotype was counted a few times. V usage is TRBV7-2 and J usage is TRBJ2-5; weak D call: TRBD2 (6 bases). The CDR3 is made up of 16 amino acids. Trimming took off 0 bases at V and 2 bases at J, with 13 bases between the two ends. The germline V gene encodes CDR1 SGHTA and CDR2 FQGNSA. For the CDR3, the DNA is TGTGCCAGCAGCTTAGCGACTCAGGCGGGGCAAGAGACCCAGTACTTC. Its translation is CASSLATQAGQETQYF.

There are a few counts of this clonotype. This rearrangement joins TRBV7-9 to TRBJ1-2; TRBD1 matches at 9 bases. V trimming: 4 bases; J trimming: 7 bases; junction bases outside the gene matches: 10. Germline CDR1 SEHNR, CDR2 FQNEAQ (reference sequence). The CDR3 extends over 15 amino acids. This CDR3 is CASSSPGQGLGGYTF. DNA of the CDR3: TGTGCCAGCAGCTCGCCGGGACAGGGATTAGGTGGCTACACCTTC.

Ten or more counts support this clonotype. The V gene is TRBV5-1, the J gene TRBJ2-3; 8 bases map to TRBD1. From germline, CDR1 is SGHRS and CDR2 YFSETQ. This CDR3 is built from 14 residues. The ends lost 1 base at V and 6 bases at J; junction bases unmatched: 4. The CDR3 DNA reads TGCGCCAGCAGCTTGAGGACAGGGTCGGATACGCAGTATTTT. The encoded protein is CASSLRTGSDTQYF. The full variable domain, rest sourced from reference TRBV5-1 and TRBJ2-3, is KAGVTQTPRYLIKTRGQQVTLSCSPISGHRSVSWYQQTPGQGLQFLFEYFSETQRNKGNFPGRFSGRQFSNSRSEMNVSTLELGDSALYLCASSLRTGSDTQYFGPGTRLTVL.

This clonotype was seen a few times. The chain recombines TRBV20-1 with TRBJ1-1; a weak D match, TRBD1 (5 bases). V lost 1 base and J 5 bases, leaving 8 bases between the germline ends. This CDR3 region has 12 residues. The germline V gene has CDR1 DFQATT and CDR2 SNEGSKA (reference sequence). The CDR3 bases are TGCAGTGCTAGAGGGGGGGTTACTGAAGCTTTCTTT. It translates to CSARGGVTEAFF.

J is TRBJ1-2 and V is TRBV20-1; 8 bases agree with TRBD1. V dropped 0 bases and J dropped 8; count of bases not matched to a gene: 11. Germline CDR1 is DFQATT and CDR2 is SNEGSKA (reference sequence). CDR3 size: 15 residues. The CDR3 loop is CSARDSGTGNLGYTF. DNA of the CDR3: TGCAGTGCTAGAGACTCCGGGACAGGCAATCTGGGCTACACCTTC.